This T cell receptor (beta chain) was captured in a study of CXCR3-negative and CXCR3-positive naive CD8 T cells. Remarks on this clonotype: The antigen is undetermined.

Study-level results: For naive cells, CXCR3-negative and CXCR3-positive subsets had similar TRBV-TRBJ usage; for memory cells, usage differed.

Germline loops: CDR1 MNHNS, CDR2 SASEGT. The CDR3 runs 14 residues. The method, 5' RACE with UMI labels, was used to prepare the TRB cDNA libraries. Following a re-call of the 5' RACE reads, TCRdb has one entry per CDR3 protein and lacks DNA. The sample totals under 65,000 distinct CDR3 sequences. The TCR was taken from a human donor in good health. Some clones in this sample may be carry-over from other donors' samples. The material sequenced was memory CD8+ T cells from blood. This chain joins TRBV6-1 and TRBJ1-1. The chain's CDR3 is CASSGELGPAEAFF.